A single sample is the source of the 15 T cell receptor beta chains below, sequenced in a study of CXCR3-negative and CXCR3-positive naive CD8 T cells. TRB cDNA was prepared as libraries by UMI-labeled 5' RACE. One entry per CDR3 protein, without DNA, is what TCRdb gives after re-calling the 5' RACE reads. This table lists about 89,000 distinct CDR3 sequences. Study-wide findings and caveats: More hydrophobic TRB CDR3s were found in CXCR3-positive naive cells than in CXCR3-negative naive cells.

For these receptors, no antigen is known. The sequenced material came from naive CXCR3+ CD8+ T cells from blood. Stated subset: CD45RO-CCR7+CD27+CD95- naive CD8+ T cells expressing CXCR3 (TNR3+). Receptors were obtained from a human donor in good health. Some clones in this sample may be carry-over from other donors' samples.

V usage is TRBV7-6 and J usage is TRBJ2-7; TCRdb names TRBD1, which stays unverified in the absence of DNA. The CDR3 contains 15 residues. Germline V gene lookup returns CDR1 SGHVS and CDR2 FNYEAQ. CDR3 sequence reads: CASSLGQGAWDEQYF.

The V gene is TRBV14, the J gene TRBJ2-2; TCRdb designates TRBD2, a call that cannot be tested without DNA. The CDR3 totals 14 residues. Germline loops: CDR1 SGHDN, CDR2 FVKESK. CDR3 loop: CASRLGLNTGELFF.

The chain couples TRBV15 to TRBJ2-1; the TRBD1 assignment by TCRdb is unverifiable without DNA. Looked up from germline, CDR1 is LNHNV and CDR2 is YYDKDF (reference sequence). This CDR3 contains 15 residues. The CDR3 is CATSIYRDNGNEQFF.

The rearrangement links TRBV5-6 to TRBJ2-7. Germline V CDR1 and CDR2: SGHDT, YYEEEE. The CDR3 spans 16 residues. This CDR3 reads CASSPAGVLVSYEQYF.

J is TRBJ2-3 and V is TRBV19. The CDR3 consists of 11 residues. The germline gives CDR1 LNHDA, CDR2 SQIVND (reference sequence). CDR3 sequence reads: CASSPTDTQYF.

The chain combines TRBV12-5 with TRBJ2-6. This CDR3 contains 13 residues. Germline CDR1 reads LGHNT; CDR2 reads FRNRAP. The CDR3 sequence: CASGLDGANVLTF.

The gene calls are TRBV27 and TRBJ2-7; TCRdb returns TRBD1, unconfirmable since there is no DNA. Germline V lookup: CDR1 MNHEY, CDR2 SMNVEV (reference sequence). The CDR3 sequence is 13 residues long. CDR3 sequence reads: CASKMTGAYEQYF.

This chain joins TRBV29-1 and TRBJ2-1; the D gene TCRdb calls, TRBD1, cannot be checked with no DNA. The CDR3 runs to 14 residues. Germline V CDR1 and CDR2: SQVTM, ANQGSEA. CDR3 loop: CSVAGGHANNEQFF.

The rearrangement joins TRBV28 to TRBJ1-2. The CDR3 loop spans 12 amino acids. CDR1 MDHEN and CDR2 SYDVKM come from the germline V gene. The CDR3 spells CASTESMGGYTF.

CDR3 protein: CASSYSTVMNTEAFF. V and J are TRBV6-5 and TRBJ1-1. The CDR3 has 15 residues. CDR1 is MNHEY and CDR2 is SVGAGI in the germline V gene.

This rearrangement joins TRBV27 to TRBJ2-1. Germline assignment: CDR1 MNHEY and CDR2 SMNVEV (reference sequence). There are 15 residues in the CDR3. The CDR3 protein is CASSMGSSSYNEQFF.

This rearrangement joins TRBV21-1 to TRBJ1-4. TRBV21-1 is a pseudogene. CDR3 length: 17 amino acids. CDR3 protein: CASSKEATCTTNEKLFF.

The rearrangement links TRBV7-3 to TRBJ2-7; TCRdb reports TRBD1, a call that lacks DNA to check it against. This CDR3 is built from 15 residues. CDR1 SGHTA and CDR2 FQGTGA come from the germline V gene. The CDR3 loop is CASSDRDRGRPEQYF. The complete variable domain, with remaining parts taken from reference TRBV7-3 and TRBJ2-7, reads GAGVSQTPSNKVTEKGKYVELRCDPISGHTALYWYRQSLGQGPEFLIYFQGTGAADDSGLPNDRFFAVRPEGSVSTLKIQRTERGDSAVYLCASSDRDRGRPEQYFGPGTRLTVT.

The rearrangement joins TRBV5-1 to TRBJ1-1. Per germline, CDR1 SGHRS and CDR2 YFSETQ. The CDR3 totals 13 residues. This CDR3 is CASSLLKNTEAFF.

This sequence joins TRBV4-3 and TRBJ1-1; TCRdb's D call, TRBD1, is unchecked because there is no DNA. Germline assignment: CDR1 LGHNA and CDR2 YSLEER. CDR3 length: 15 amino acids. This CDR3 is CASSPTRSPIGGAFF.